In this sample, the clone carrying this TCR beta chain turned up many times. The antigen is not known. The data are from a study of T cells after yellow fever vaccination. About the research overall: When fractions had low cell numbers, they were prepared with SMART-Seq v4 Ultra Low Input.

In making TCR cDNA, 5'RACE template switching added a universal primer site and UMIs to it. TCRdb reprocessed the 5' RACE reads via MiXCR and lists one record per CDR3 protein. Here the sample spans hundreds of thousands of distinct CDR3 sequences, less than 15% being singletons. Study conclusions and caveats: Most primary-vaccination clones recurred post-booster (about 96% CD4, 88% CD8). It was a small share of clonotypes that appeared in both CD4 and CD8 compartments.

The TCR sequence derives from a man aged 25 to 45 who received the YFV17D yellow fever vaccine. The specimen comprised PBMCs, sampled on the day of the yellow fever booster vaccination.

CDR3 residues: CAIGGGKGRPYNEQFF. DNA of the CDR3: TGTGCCATCGGTGGGGGTAAGGGTCGCCCCTACAATGAGCAGTTCTTC. The rearrangement joins TRBV10-3 to TRBJ2-1; the D gene could be TRBD1 or TRBD2 (5 bases each). This CDR3 is 16 amino acids long. Germline V gene sequence: CDR1 ENHRY, CDR2 SYGVKD. V lost 8 bases and J lost 2, with 19 bases in between.